Sequencing of this TCR beta chain was carried out in a study of T cells in Graves' hyperthyroidism and ophthalmopathy. Study overall: Once the initial diagnosis was made, peripheral blood was obtained before any treatment.

Germline loops: CDR1 GTSNPN, CDR2 SVGIG (reference sequence). CDR3 length: 12 residues. After removal of 4 bases from V and 5 bases from J, the junction contained 3 bases not matched to a gene. Researchers amplified the TCR beta CDR3 regions from RNA transcripts. HTBI primers were used for first-round RT-PCR of the TCR CDR3. In TCRdb, the multiplex PCR reads were re-called with MiXCR into one record per CDR3 protein. The repertoire includes roughly 530,000 distinct CDR3 sequences, roughly 18% of them detected once, and around 17% sits in the top ten. Fresh 10 ml peripheral blood yielded PBMCs. The sample taken for sequencing was blood. This TCR derives from a woman under 30 with Graves' ophthalmopathy. The chain recombines TRBV30 with TRBJ2-5; TRBD1 matches at 8 bases. In nucleotides, the CDR3 is TGTGCCTGGATCCAGGGGGCGGAGACCCAGTACTTC. Encoded protein: CAWIQGAETQYF.